Listed below are T cell receptor beta chains from one sample, sequenced in a study of T cell changes during pregnancy in multiple sclerosis. Sequencing used immunoSEQ multiplex PCR; TCRdb keeps in-frame clones, though not all of them. The data contain 40,000 to 50,000 clones, 84% of them seen just once; the ten biggest clones take up approximately 0.64%. Sequenced here: CD4+ T cells from peripheral blood mononuclear cells, sampled before pregnancy. These TCRs come from a female donor with multiple sclerosis, enrolled in a pregnancy study. The CDR3 runs from the conserved cysteine through the conserved F or W. A D gene is named only where the DNA matches it firmly. Only part of the rows carry a size: once, few, many, or a class if the clone is expanded.

V,size,J,D,DNA,CDR3
TRBV11-2,.,TRBJ2-7,.,TGTGCCAGCCAGCGAGGCTACGAGCAGTACTTC,CASQRGYEQYF
TRBV29-1,.,TRBJ1-4,TRBD1,TGCAGCGTTGAGGGGACAGGGCATAATGAAAAACTGTTTTTT,CSVEGTGHNEKLFF
TRBV6-5,.,TRBJ2-7,.,TGTGCCAGCAGTTACTCGAATCCAGGGCGCAACGAGCAGTACTTC,CASSYSNPGRNEQYF
TRBV7-2,few,TRBJ2-5,.,TGTGCCAGCAGCTTAGTGGGGAGTCCGGGGGAGACCCAGTACTTC,CASSLVGSPGETQYF
TRBV10-3,few,TRBJ1-2,.,TGTGCCATCAGCCCGGGGAGGGATGGCTACACCTTC,CAISPGRDGYTF
TRBV5-5,.,TRBJ1-1,TRBD1,TGTGCCAGCAGCATAGGACAGGGATTAGGAGCCACTGAAGCTTTCTTT,CASSIGQGLGATEAFF
TRBV28,.,TRBJ1-2,.,TGTGCCAGCAGTTTAGAACAGGGCCAGTATGGCTACACCTTC,CASSLEQGQYGYTF
TRBV9,.,TRBJ1-2,.,TGTGCCAGCAGCCCTCGGGAGGGGACCTATGGCTACACCTTC,CASSPREGTYGYTF
TRBV5-8,.,TRBJ2-5,.,TGTGCCAGCAGCTTGGCGGGAACCCAGTACTTC,CASSLAGTQYF
TRBV27,medium-sized,TRBJ2-3,TRBD1,TGTGCCAGCAGTTTCGACAGGGTAGGGACAGATACGCAGTATTTT,CASSFDRVGTDTQYF
TRBV7-2,once,TRBJ1-6,TRBD1,TGTGCCAGCAGCTTAGTGGGACAGGGAAATTCACCCCTCCACTTT,CASSLVGQGNSPLHF
TRBV14,once,TRBJ1-2,TRBD1,TGTGCCAGCAGCCAGAGTACAGGGGGCTTTAACTATGGCTACACCTTC,CASSQSTGGFNYGYTF
TRBV6-5,.,TRBJ1-2,.,TGTGCCAGCAGCCCCCGGTACGGGACACCTTATGGCTACACCTTC,CASSPRYGTPYGYTF
TRBV9,.,TRBJ2-3,TRBD2,TGTGCCAGCAGCCCGACTTGGACTAGCGGGCCCGCAGATACGCAGTATTTT,CASSPTWTSGPADTQYF
TRBV6-5,few,TRBJ2-4,.,TGTGCCAGCAGTTCCAGGGGACACATTCAGTACTTC,CASSSRGHIQYF
TRBV9,once,TRBJ2-2,.,TGTGCCAGCAGCCCATCACCGGGACTGGCCGGGGAGCTGTTTTTT,CASSPSPGLAGELFF
TRBV5-1,.,TRBJ1-2,TRBD1,TGCGCCAGCAGCCAGACAGGGTCTAATGGCTACACCTTC,CASSQTGSNGYTF
TRBV7-7,.,TRBJ2-2,.,TGTGCCAGCAGCTCAACAGGGACGGCCGGGGAGCTGTTTTTT,CASSSTGTAGELFF
TRBV4-1,.,TRBJ2-6,.,TGCGCCAGCAGCCAAGAGGGACTTTACTCTGGGGCCAACGTCCTGACTTTC,CASSQEGLYSGANVLTF
TRBV18,few,TRBJ2-7,.,TGTGCCAGCTCACCACCACTCTCAGGTTTCTTGCAGTACTTC,CASSPPLSGFLQYF
TRBV27,.,TRBJ2-7,.,TGTGCCAGCAGATCTCGGACACCGAAGGACGAGCAGTACTTC,CASRSRTPKDEQYF
TRBV5-1,.,TRBJ2-7,.,TGCGCCAGCAGCGTAGGACAGCCGTTTCTTGACTACGAGCAGTACTTC,CASSVGQPFLDYEQYF
TRBV12-5,.,TRBJ2-1,TRBD2,TGTGCTAGTGGTTTGGGGCTGATAGGGGCGGGAGGGGGATCCTACAATGAGCAGTTCTTC,CASGLGLIGAGGGSYNEQFF
TRBV7-2,.,TRBJ2-3,TRBD2,TGTGCCAGCAGAACCCAAGAGCGGGGTACGCAGTATTTT,CASRTQERGTQYF
TRBV7-2,.,TRBJ1-2,TRBD1,TGTGCCAGCAGCCACGGACAGGGGGAGGGCTACACCTTC,CASSHGQGEGYTF
TRBV6-6,once,TRBJ2-2,.,TGTGCCAGCAGCTTAGGGACTGCGAACACCGGGGAGCTGTTTTTT,CASSLGTANTGELFF
TRBV30,few,TRBJ1-2,.,TGTGCCTGGGACACAGGGAGCTATGGCTACACCTTC,CAWDTGSYGYTF
TRBV7-2,.,TRBJ2-5,.,TGTGCCAGCAGCTTATCCTCGCGGTCGCAAGAGACCCAGTACTTC,CASSLSSRSQETQYF
TRBV7-2,.,TRBJ2-5,.,TGTGCCAGCAGCTTACAGGGCAGCCAAGAGACCCAGTACTTC,CASSLQGSQETQYF
TRBV27,.,TRBJ2-3,TRBD1,TGTGCCACCACTAGGCCGGGGACAGGGCAAACGCAGTATTTT,CATTRPGTGQTQYF
TRBV6-1,.,TRBJ2-7,.,TGTGCCAGCAGGAATACAGGGGGGGCCTACGAGCAGTACTTC,CASRNTGGAYEQYF
TRBV19,.,TRBJ2-7,.,TGTGCCAGTAGTATAGCGGGACTGAGCTCCTACGAGCAGTACTTC,CASSIAGLSSYEQYF
TRBV7-9,.,TRBJ1-1,TRBD1,TGTGCCGGCGAGGAGGGGACAGGGCGCACTGAAGCTTTCTTT,CAGEEGTGRTEAFF